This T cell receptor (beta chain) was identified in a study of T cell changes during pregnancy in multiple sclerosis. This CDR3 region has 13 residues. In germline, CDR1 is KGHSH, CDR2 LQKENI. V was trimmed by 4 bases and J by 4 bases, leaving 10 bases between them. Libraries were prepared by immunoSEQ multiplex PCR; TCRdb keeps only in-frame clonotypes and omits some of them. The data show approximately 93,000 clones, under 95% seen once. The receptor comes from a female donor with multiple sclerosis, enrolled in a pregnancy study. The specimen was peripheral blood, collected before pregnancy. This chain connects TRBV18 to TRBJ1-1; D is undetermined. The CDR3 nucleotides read TGTGCCAGCTCACTGCATGGCGGCACTGAAGCTTTCTTT. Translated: CASSLHGGTEAFF.